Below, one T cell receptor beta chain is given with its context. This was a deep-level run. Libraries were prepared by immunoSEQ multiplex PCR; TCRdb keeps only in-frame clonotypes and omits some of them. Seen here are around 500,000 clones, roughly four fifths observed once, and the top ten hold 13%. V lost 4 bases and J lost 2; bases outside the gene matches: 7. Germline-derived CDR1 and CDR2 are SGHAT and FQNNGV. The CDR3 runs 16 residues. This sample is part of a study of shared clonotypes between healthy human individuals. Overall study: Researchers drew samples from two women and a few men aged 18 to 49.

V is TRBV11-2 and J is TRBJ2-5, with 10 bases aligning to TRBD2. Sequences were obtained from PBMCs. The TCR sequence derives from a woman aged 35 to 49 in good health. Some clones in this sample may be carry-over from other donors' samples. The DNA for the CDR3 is TGTGCCAGCAGCTACGGACTAGCGGTGAATCAAGAGACCCAGTACTTC. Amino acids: CASSYGLAVNQETQYF.